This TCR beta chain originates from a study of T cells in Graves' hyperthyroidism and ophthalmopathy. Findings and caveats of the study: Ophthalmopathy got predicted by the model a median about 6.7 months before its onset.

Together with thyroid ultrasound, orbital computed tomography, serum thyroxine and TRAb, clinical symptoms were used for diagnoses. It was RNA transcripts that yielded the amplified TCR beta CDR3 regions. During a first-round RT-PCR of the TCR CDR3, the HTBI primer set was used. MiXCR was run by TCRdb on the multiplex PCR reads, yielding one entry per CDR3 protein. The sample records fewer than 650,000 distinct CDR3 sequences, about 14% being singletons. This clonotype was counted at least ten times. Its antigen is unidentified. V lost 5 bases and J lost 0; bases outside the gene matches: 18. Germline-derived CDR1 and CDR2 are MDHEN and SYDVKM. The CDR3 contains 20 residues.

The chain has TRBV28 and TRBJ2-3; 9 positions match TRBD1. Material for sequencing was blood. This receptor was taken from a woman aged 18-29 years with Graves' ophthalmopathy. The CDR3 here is CASSLRTGVLISSSTDTQYF. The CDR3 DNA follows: TGTGCCAGCAGTCTACGGACAGGGGTACTAATTTCTTCTAGCACAGATACGCAGTATTTT.